Listed below are T cell receptor beta chains from one sample, sequenced in a study of T cell responses to AZD1222 COVID-19 vaccine. Measured with immunoSEQ multiplex PCR; TCRdb has only the in-frame clones, and not every one. The table includes approximately 130,000 clones, over 90% detected once. The input for sequencing was peripheral blood, taken on day 0 of AZD1222 vaccination. The origin of the receptors is an adult in good health. The CDR3 runs from the conserved cysteine through the conserved F or W. Each record gives: CDR3 protein, CDR3 DNA, clone size, V gene, J gene, D gene. D genes are given only for firm matches. Clone sizes are given selectively: once, few, many, or a class where the clone is expanded.

CDR3: CASSQDRRGLNTGELFF
DNA: TGTGCCAGCAGCCAAGATAGACGGGGGTTGAACACCGGGGAGCTGTTTTTT
size: few
V: TRBV4-2
J: TRBJ2-2
D: NA

CDR3: CASSVSSSTSQGTQYF
DNA: TGTGCCAGCAGCGTAAGCTCCTCGACCTCACAAGGGACCCAGTACTTC
size: NA
V: TRBV9
J: TRBJ2-5
D: NA

CDR3: CASRRDAATNEKLFF
DNA: TGCGCCAGCAGAAGGGATGCAGCAACTAATGAAAAACTGTTTTTT
size: NA
V: TRBV4-1
J: TRBJ1-4
D: NA

CDR3: CASSQGLSANTEAFF
DNA: TGTGCCAGCTCACAGGGTTTATCGGCGAACACTGAAGCTTTCTTT
size: NA
V: TRBV15
J: TRBJ1-1
D: NA

CDR3: CASSQILGQTSYTF
DNA: TGTGCCAGCAGCCAGATCCTGGGACAGACCAGCTACACCTTC
size: NA
V: TRBV7-9
J: TRBJ1-2
D: TRBD1

CDR3: CASSEGLAAELFGYTF
DNA: TGTGCCAGTAGTGAAGGACTGGCTGCCGAACTTTTCGGCTACACCTTC
size: once
V: TRBV19
J: TRBJ1-2
D: NA

CDR3: CAWGQQVQETQYF
DNA: TGTGCCTGGGGTCAACAGGTCCAAGAGACCCAGTACTTC
size: NA
V: TRBV30
J: TRBJ2-5
D: NA

CDR3: CASTVGTGGNEQYF
DNA: TGCGCCAGTACGGTAGGGACAGGGGGCAACGAGCAGTACTTC
size: NA
V: TRBV4-1
J: TRBJ2-7
D: TRBD1

CDR3: CASSPNPGQVNEKLFF
DNA: TGTGCCAGCAGCCCGAACCCGGGACAGGTGAATGAAAAACTGTTTTTT
size: NA
V: TRBV7-9
J: TRBJ1-4
D: TRBD1

CDR3: CASSLMVRFYNEQFF
DNA: TGTGCCAGCAGCTTAATGGTCAGGTTCTACAATGAGCAGTTCTTC
size: NA
V: TRBV7-2
J: TRBJ2-1
D: NA

CDR3: CASSLQGEHGYTF
DNA: TGTGCCAGCAGTCTACAGGGGGAACATGGCTACACCTTC
size: NA
V: TRBV2
J: TRBJ1-2
D: TRBD1

CDR3: CASSYDGGYSNQPQHF
DNA: TGTGCCAGCAGTTACGATGGAGGCTATAGCAATCAGCCCCAGCATTTT
size: NA
V: TRBV6-6
J: TRBJ1-5
D: NA

CDR3: CASSQVLGNRDLGGYTF
DNA: TGTGCCAGCAGCCAAGTATTGGGTAACAGGGATCTGGGGGGCTACACCTTC
size: NA
V: TRBV4-2
J: TRBJ1-2
D: NA

CDR3: CASSHRGEQYF
DNA: TGTGCCAGCAGCCACCGCGGAGAGCAGTACTTC
size: NA
V: TRBV6-6
J: TRBJ2-7
D: NA

CDR3: CASSQVTAYEQYF
DNA: TGTGCCAGCAGCCAAGTAACAGCATACGAGCAGTACTTC
size: NA
V: TRBV16
J: TRBJ2-7
D: NA

CDR3: CASRSTGTFAKNIQYF
DNA: TGTGCCAGCAGGTCGACGGGGACTTTTGCCAAAAACATTCAGTACTTC
size: NA
V: TRBV11-1
J: TRBJ2-4
D: NA

CDR3: CASSSGTAVNQPQHF
DNA: TGTGCCAGCAGCTCCGGGACAGCGGTGAATCAGCCCCAGCATTTT
size: NA
V: TRBV5-8
J: TRBJ1-5
D: TRBD1

CDR3: CASSIGTDTQYF
DNA: TGTGCCAGTAGTATCGGCACAGATACGCAGTATTTT
size: NA
V: TRBV19
J: TRBJ2-3
D: NA

CDR3: CASSGQGGQPQHF
DNA: TGTGCCAGTAGTGGACAGGGGGGCCAGCCCCAGCATTTT
size: NA
V: TRBV19
J: TRBJ1-5
D: TRBD1

CDR3: CASSQTGRTTSPLHF
DNA: TGTGCCAGCAGTCAAACAGGCCGAACTACTTCACCCCTCCACTTT
size: once
V: TRBV6-5
J: TRBJ1-6
D: NA

CDR3: CAWSVQIDEVPKNTEAFF
DNA: TGTGCCTGGAGTGTACAGATAGATGAGGTACCGAAAAACACTGAAGCTTTCTTT
size: NA
V: TRBV30
J: TRBJ1-1
D: NA

CDR3: CASSLSPWENTEAFF
DNA: TGCGCCAGCAGCTTGTCCCCGTGGGAGAACACTGAAGCTTTCTTT
size: once
V: TRBV5-1
J: TRBJ1-1
D: NA

CDR3: CASRDQGIYNSPLHF
DNA: TGTGCCAGCAGGGATCAGGGTATTTACAATTCACCCCTCCACTTT
size: once
V: TRBV2
J: TRBJ1-6
D: NA

CDR3: CASRPLTGGMVGYTF
DNA: TGTGCCAGTAGACCTTTGACAGGGGGAATGGTTGGCTACACCTTC
size: NA
V: TRBV19
J: TRBJ1-2
D: TRBD1

CDR3: CASSSPGYEQYF
DNA: TGTGCCAGCAGTTCCCCTGGCTACGAGCAGTACTTC
size: NA
V: TRBV6-6
J: TRBJ2-7
D: NA

CDR3: CASSLTGPPGTGELFF
DNA: TGTGCCAGCAGCTTAACCGGACCGCCGGGGACCGGGGAGCTGTTTTTT
size: NA
V: TRBV7-3
J: TRBJ2-2
D: NA

CDR3: CASSIRPRGGSTGNEQFF
DNA: TGTGCCAGTAGTATCCGTCCCCGGGGGGGTTCCACGGGAAATGAGCAGTTCTTC
size: NA
V: TRBV19
J: TRBJ2-1
D: TRBD2

CDR3: CASSSFPGQSSYNEQFF
DNA: TGTGCCAGCAGTTCTTTTCCGGGACAGAGCTCCTACAATGAGCAGTTCTTC
size: NA
V: TRBV27
J: TRBJ2-1
D: TRBD1